This T cell receptor beta chain was profiled in a study of blood T cell repertoires in COVID-19 (TCRdb year 2020). Background on the whole study: Samples covering the acute and convalescent phases of COVID-19 were provided by collaborators in the United States, Italy and Spain. The material from the prospective study consisted of cDNA or gDNA derived from T cells, B-cell-depleted T cells, or PBMCs. Subjects who had been exposed to COVID-19, were actively infected with it, or had recovered from it provided the deeply sampled blood TCRbeta repertoires that made up the dataset. A freely available public database, intended as a resource for researchers studying the immune response to SARS-CoV-2, is where the repertoires were released. Samples came from the ongoing ImmuneRACE study (first 160 participants) plus 1,254 subjects from 6 global collaborators. The sample metadata nearly always contained a de-identified subject ID, COVID-19 status, age in years and sex. Where available, HLA class I and class II types were obtained from metadata supplied by the sample provider rather than from assay-based typing.

Trimming removed 4 bases from V and 7 bases from J, leaving 17 bases between the germline ends. CDR1 and CDR2, per the germline V gene, are SGDLS and YYNGEE. There are 15 amino acids in the CDR3, from cysteine to phenylalanine inclusive. Kept here is only the CDR3 DNA, which spans 45 bases and is read in frame from base 1. The collaborating institutions used their own protocols to collect whole blood in K2EDTA tubes. Collaborator samples were shipped for TCRbeta analysis as frozen whole blood, isolated PBMCs, or DNA extracted from either sample type. TCRbeta CDR3 regions were amplified from genomic DNA by means of the immunoSEQ Assay, a bias-controlled multiplex PCR. Under the source paper's analysis protocol: Nucleated cell counts per sample were estimated from amplification of reference gene primers within the assay. Sequence reads were collapsed and filtered to measure the absolute abundance of every unique TCRbeta CDR3 rearrangement. For each sample, productive Simpson clonality was calculated as the square root of Simpson's diversity index over productive rearrangements. Sourced from immuneACCESS, this table was stored by TCRdb with only in-frame sequences that have V and J called. A share of the clones is absent; for the studies checked, an unresolved V gene accounts for under half, and the remainder has no known explanation. V and J calls and clone size are copied from that table; D and trimming were computed from the DNA. In all, the sample holds approximately 300,000 clones, and around 90% of those were seen once. In total, the top ten clones hold roughly 3.6% of the sample.

With regard to this clone: Its antigen is not yet known. Base-call qualities are not available, and no considerably larger clone is one nucleotide away.

The paper's findings and limits, for the study overall: How much clinical and demographic metadata was included differed by source and by participant, and the metadata was provided uncurated.

The chain was built from TRBV9 and TRBJ1-4; the D gene is possibly TRBD1, with 5 bases matching. Material: peripheral blood. This TCR was sampled from a middle-aged woman with acute or convalescent COVID-19. The nucleotide sequence is given as TGTGCCAGCAGCCCGTGGGGGGTCCAGGGTGAAAAACTGTTTTTT. Its translation reads: CASSPWGVQGEKLFF.